This entry is about one T cell receptor beta chain. Its antigen is unidentified. These data are taken from a study of blood T cells in healthy people across ages. Study outcomes and limitations: Estimates of diversity drawn from one million T cells were considered underestimates.

The authors ran a second PCR of roughly 6 to 12 cycles using a sample-barcoded 5' primer and a J-beta primer mix. A minimum of 2.5 million CDR3-containing paired-end reads was obtained for each sample. From the 5' RACE reads, TCRdb called clonotypes with MiXCR, one entry per CDR3 protein. In the table there are 890,000 or so distinct CDR3 sequences, 55% to 65% of which are singletons. V was cut by 6 bases and J by 6 bases, with 8 bases left in between. CDR3 length equals 11 residues. From germline, CDR1 is MNHEY and CDR2 SMNVEV (reference sequence). The donors, all healthy, were Caucasians living in Russia, aged roughly 6 to 100.

The sequencing sample was made of blood. This receptor was identified in a man between 25 and 39 years old in good health. The rearrangement links TRBV27 to TRBJ1-1; D not resolved. The CDR3 nucleotides read TGTGCCAGCAGACAGTCATCTGAAGCTTTCTTT. It specifies CASRQSSEAFF.